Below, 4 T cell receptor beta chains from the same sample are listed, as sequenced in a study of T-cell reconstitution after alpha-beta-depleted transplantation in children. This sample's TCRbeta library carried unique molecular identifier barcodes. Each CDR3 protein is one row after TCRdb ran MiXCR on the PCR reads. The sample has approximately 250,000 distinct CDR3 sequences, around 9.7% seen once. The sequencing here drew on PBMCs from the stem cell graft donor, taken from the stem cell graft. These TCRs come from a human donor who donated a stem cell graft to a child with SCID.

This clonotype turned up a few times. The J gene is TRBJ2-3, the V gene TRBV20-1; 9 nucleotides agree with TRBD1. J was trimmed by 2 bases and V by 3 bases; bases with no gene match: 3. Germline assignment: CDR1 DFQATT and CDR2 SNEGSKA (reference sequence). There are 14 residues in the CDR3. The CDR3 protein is CSASWTGVTDTQYF. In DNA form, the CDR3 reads TGCAGTGCTAGCTGGACAGGGGTCACAGATACGCAGTATTTT.

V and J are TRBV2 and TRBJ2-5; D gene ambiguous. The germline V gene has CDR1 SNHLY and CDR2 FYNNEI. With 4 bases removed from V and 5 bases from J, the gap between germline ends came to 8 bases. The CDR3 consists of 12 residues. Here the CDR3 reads CASSADGETQYF. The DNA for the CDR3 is TGTGCCAGCAGTGCAGACGGGGAGACCCAGTACTTC.

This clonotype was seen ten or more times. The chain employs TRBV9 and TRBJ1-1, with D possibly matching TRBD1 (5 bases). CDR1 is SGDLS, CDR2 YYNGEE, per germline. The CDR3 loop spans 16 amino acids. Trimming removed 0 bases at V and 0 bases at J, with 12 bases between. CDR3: CASSVGPGPLNTEAFF. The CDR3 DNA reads TGTGCCAGCAGCGTAGGACCGGGGCCGCTGAACACTGAAGCTTTCTTT.

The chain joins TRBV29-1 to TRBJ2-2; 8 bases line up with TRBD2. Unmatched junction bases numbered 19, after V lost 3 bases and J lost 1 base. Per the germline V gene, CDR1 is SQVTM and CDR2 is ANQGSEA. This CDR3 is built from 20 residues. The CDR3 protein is CSVEKLPWGTRGGNTGELFF. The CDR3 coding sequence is TGCAGCGTTGAGAAGCTTCCCTGGGGGACTAGGGGGGGGAACACCGGGGAGCTGTTTTTT.